This T cell receptor (beta chain) was profiled in a study of blood T cell repertoires in COVID-19. Source study methods: The assay estimated nucleated cells by amplifying reference gene primers. Sequencing used immunoSEQ multiplex PCR; TCRdb keeps in-frame clones, though not all of them. V and J calls and clone size come straight from that table; D and trimming were deduced from the DNA. The profile shows about 270,000 clones, around 90% of them singletons. Remarks on this clone: The junction departs from the called germline gene at one end, perhaps through a read error.

The V gene's germline CDR1 is MNHEY and CDR2 SVGEGT. The CDR3 is 11 residues long. The sequencing input was PBMCs or T cells enriched from blood (not recorded which). The genes are TRBV6-2 or TRBV6-3 and TRBJ1-2; D is perhaps TRBD1 (6 bases). This TCR was sampled from a young woman who had recovered from COVID-19. This CDR3 is CASSLFRDMNF. The CDR3, as DNA: TGTGCCAGCAGTTTATTCCGGGACATGAACTTC.